This T cell receptor (beta chain) emerged from a study of blood T cells in healthy people across ages. Overall study results and limits: Higher diversity and more naive CD4+ cells were features of long-lived donors, compared to aged donors.

Next came a second PCR, run for about 6 to 12 cycles, which used a sample-barcoded 5' primer along with a J-beta primer mix. TCRdb reprocessed the 5' RACE reads via MiXCR and lists one record per CDR3 protein. The repertoire holds 550,000 to 800,000 distinct CDR3 sequences, with roughly 30% as singletons. This CDR3 is built from 14 residues. Trimming took off 6 bases at V and 2 bases at J, with 11 bases between the two ends. The V gene's germline CDR1 is MNHEY and CDR2 SMNVEV (reference sequence). The table lists this clonotype with many counts. Antigen: not known. The sequenced material came from blood. This chain connects TRBV27 to TRBJ2-1, with D possibly matching TRBD1 (6 bases). This clonotype originated in a woman at least 80 years old in good health. CDR3 bases: TGTGCCAGCAGCGTACAGGGAGCCTACAATGAGCAGTTCTTC. Its translation: CASSVQGAYNEQFF.